The source of this TCR beta chain is a study of T cells in Graves' hyperthyroidism and ophthalmopathy (dated by TCRdb to about 2019). Regarding the research as a whole: Peripheral blood samples were taken at the time of initial diagnosis, prior to any treatment. To identify TCR V-J signatures that set the groups apart, the researchers used a discovery cohort of 90 to 100 patients, made up of about 44 with Graves' ophthalmopathy and about 55 with stable Graves' hyperthyroidism. Prospective prediction of ophthalmopathy was tested in an independent validation cohort of fewer than 20 hyperthyroidism patients and 17 patients who later progressed to ophthalmopathy. The approximately 97 discovery patients were randomly divided into training and test sets at a 7:3 ratio. In addition, the study compared T-cell repertoires in thyroid tissue and in blood from over 5 Graves' hyperthyroidism patients. Once sampling was done, hyperthyroidism patients were given methimazole at a starting dose of 30 mg daily, whereas ophthalmopathy patients were given high-dose intravenous methylprednisolone. TCR Vbeta CDR3 sequencing of 135 peripheral blood samples (under 45 ophthalmopathy, 75 to 85 hyperthyroidism and approximately 17 progressor patients) is reported in the paper.

TCR beta CDR3 regions were amplified from RNA transcripts. The first round of RT-PCR for the TCR CDR3 was performed with the HTBI primer set and the Qiagen OneStep RT-PCR kit. A second multiplex PCR round built the libraries, followed by size selection and purification. The libraries were sequenced on an Illumina HiSeq2000 using paired-end 100 bp reads. For the original study's pipeline: Raw data were processed with SOAPnuke, discarding reads with adapters, uncalled bases, mean Phred below 15, or no exact constant-primer or identifier match. COPE v1.2.5 was used to merge the high-quality paired reads, and each unique nucleotide sequence was defined as a clonotype. Clonotypes were aligned to IMGT TRBV, TRBD and TRBJ reference segments using MiTCR v1.1. Only V-J combinations with frequency above 0.0001, covering about 99% of repertoires, were analysed. The TCS score was defined as the ratio of F50 (clonal expansion) to E x V (chaos), calculated using BLOSUM62-based TCRdist between CDR3 peptides within each V-J. Welch's t-statistics and random forest reduced several hundred V-J features to about 13, which were used in a naive Bayes classifier (R e1071). Clones were called with MiXCR by TCRdb after fastp trimmed the public reads at Q25, and only in-frame beta chains were retained. When rows share a CDR3 protein, they turn into one entry using the most common DNA and genes. The V and J calls and clone size come from TCRdb's table, not from the authors' own analysis. The sample table contains 500,000 to 650,000 distinct CDR3 sequences; only one count was recorded for about a sixth of them. Roughly 18% of the sample comes from the top ten.

Ophthalmopathy patients had moderately to severely active disease, with a Clinical Activity Score of 3 or more, a NOSPECS grade of 4 or more, and a disease duration of less than 3 months. Exclusion was applied to patients with uncontrolled infections, other autoimmune diseases, pregnancy or lactation. Diagnoses were based on clinical symptoms, serum thyroxine and TRAb, thyroid ultrasound and orbital computed tomography. Ficoll-Paque density gradient centrifugation was used to isolate PBMCs from around 10 ml of fresh peripheral blood. Trizol reagent was used to extract total RNA, and RNA quality was then checked on an Agilent 2100 Bioanalyzer. The investigation overall reported the following: No statistical method was used to set the sample size in advance, and investigators knew the group allocation. Most expanded thyroid clonotypes (frequency above 0.001) were also found in blood, which suggests that blood repertoires may mirror thyroid immune responses. During validation, the model predicted progression to ophthalmopathy a median of around 6 months ahead of onset, with approximately 71% sensitivity and roughly 75% specificity. A 13 V-J signature model separated ophthalmopathy from stable hyperthyroidism, with over 85% sensitivity and roughly 81% specificity in cross-validation and 80%/75% in testing.

CDR1 and CDR2 are read off the germline V gene (reference sequence) as LGHDT and YNNKEL. The CDR3 runs 15 amino acids, cysteine and phenylalanine included. Left in the record is the CDR3 DNA by itself, 45 bases read in frame from the first base. Trimming removed 6 bases from V and 6 bases from J; the gene matches leave 10 bases unexplained. In its sample, this clonotype was seen once. What this receptor recognizes is not known. No base qualities exist here, and no much larger clone lies one base off it. Evidence from one read is weak. The TCR comes from a woman younger than 35 with Graves' ophthalmopathy. Here the chain combines TRBV3-1 and TRBJ2-1, with 8 bases aligning to TRBD1. Sequenced material: blood. The DNA is TGTGCCAGCAGTCCAAACAGGGGGAGAAGCAATGAGCAGTTCTTC. Translation gives CASSPNRGRSNEQFF.